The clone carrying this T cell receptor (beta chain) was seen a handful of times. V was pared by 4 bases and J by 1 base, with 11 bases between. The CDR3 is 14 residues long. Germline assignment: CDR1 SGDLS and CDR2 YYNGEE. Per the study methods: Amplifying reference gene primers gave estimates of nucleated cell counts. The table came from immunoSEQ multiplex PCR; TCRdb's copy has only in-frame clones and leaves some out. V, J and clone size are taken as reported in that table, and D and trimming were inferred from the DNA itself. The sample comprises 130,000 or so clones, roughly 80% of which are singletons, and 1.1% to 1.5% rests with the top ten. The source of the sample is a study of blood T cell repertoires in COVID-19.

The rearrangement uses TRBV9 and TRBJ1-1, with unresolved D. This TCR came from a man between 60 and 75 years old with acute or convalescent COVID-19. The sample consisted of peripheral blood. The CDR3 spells CASSPLPENTEAFF. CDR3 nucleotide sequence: TGTGCCAGCAGCCCCCTACCCGAGAACACTGAAGCTTTCTTT.